The clone carrying this TCR beta chain was seen only a few times. Its target is unknown. Repertoires were sampled repeatedly during chemoradiotherapy. This sample was taken from a study of chemoradiotherapy in HPV16-positive cancers. The overall study: A couple of HPV16-positive patients' cells yielded candidate HPV-specific clones and common motifs. Findings and caveats of the study: During treatment, candidate HPV-specific clones and E7-related motifs expanded in tumor. The functional HPV-specific definition rests on just a couple of HPV16-positive patients.

TCRdb's copy holds only in-frame clones and misses some; the assay was immunoSEQ multiplex PCR. Of approximately 32,000 clones listed, roughly 77% are singletons. The sample consisted of blood, taken from a patient who underwent chemoradiotherapy. The sequence was collected from a human donor with HPV-associated anogenital cancer.

The CDR3 spells CASSFGQGGYTF. CDR3 sequence (DNA): TGTGCCAGCAGCTTTGGACAGGGTGGCTACACCTTC. This rearrangement joins TRBV7-3 to TRBJ1-2, with TRBD1 matching 8 bases. CDR3 length: 12 residues. The J segment lost 7 bases and the V segment lost 3 bases, leaving 1 base of the junction unmatched. Germline CDR1 and CDR2: SGHTA and FQGTGA.